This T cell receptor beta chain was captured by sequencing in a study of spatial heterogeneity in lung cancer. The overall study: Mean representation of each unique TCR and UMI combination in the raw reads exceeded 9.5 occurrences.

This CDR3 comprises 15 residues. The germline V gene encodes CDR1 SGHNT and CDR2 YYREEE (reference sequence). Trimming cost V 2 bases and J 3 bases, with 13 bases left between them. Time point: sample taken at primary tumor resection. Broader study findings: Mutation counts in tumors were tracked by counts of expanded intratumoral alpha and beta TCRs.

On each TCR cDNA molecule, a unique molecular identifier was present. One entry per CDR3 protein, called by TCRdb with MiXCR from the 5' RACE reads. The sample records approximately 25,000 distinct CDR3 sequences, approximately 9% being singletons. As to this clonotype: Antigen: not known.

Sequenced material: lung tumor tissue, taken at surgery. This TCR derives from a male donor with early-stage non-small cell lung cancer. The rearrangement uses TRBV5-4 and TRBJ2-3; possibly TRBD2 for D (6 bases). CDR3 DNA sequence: TGTGCCAGCAGCTTCGGTCGGGGGAGGACAGATACGCAGTATTTT. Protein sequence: CASSFGRGRTDTQYF.